Below, one TCR beta chain is given with its context. What it binds is unknown. The data derive from a study of cytomegalovirus exposure and HLA in healthy donors. CDR1 is LGHNA, CDR2 YNFKEQ, per germline. This CDR3 contains 16 residues. Trimming stripped 0 bases from V and 5 bases from J, with 17 bases between. Donors were drawn from the roughly 110-subject validation cohort, separate from the approximately 680-subject first cohort. Profiled with immunoSEQ multiplex PCR; TCRdb holds only in-frame clones, not every one. The sample comprises 40,000 to 60,000 clones, over 85% of which are singletons, and approximately 8% rests with the top ten. Study-level findings and limits: Rare sequences made up most TCRs, while some public TCRs were found in many donors. The listing of roughly 160 TCR beta chains classed them as cytomegalovirus-associated.

The origin of this receptor is a young woman in good health and CMV-seropositive. The source material was PBMCs. The chain combines TRBV4-2 with TRBJ2-7, with D perhaps matching TRBD1 (5 bases). The CDR3 loop reads CASSQEGQDGANEQYF. The CDR3 DNA sequence: TGTGCCAGCAGCCAAGAAGGGCAGGATGGGGCCAACGAGCAGTACTTC.